The 8 T cell receptor beta chains listed next were all sequenced from one sample in a study of T cell clonality in common variable immunodeficiency. The assay was immunoSEQ multiplex PCR, and TCRdb's table has in-frame clones only and misses some. Observed in the sample are more than 30,000 clones, none of them singletons. The sample comprised peripheral blood mononuclear cells. Source of these receptors: a person aged 18 to 70 in good health.

There are many counts of this clone. The read comes to an end 3 residues before the CDR3 does, leaving the germline J gene to fill in the end. The chain couples TRBV6-2 or TRBV6-3 to TRBJ2-1; TRBD1 might be the D (5 bases). The V gene lost 7 bases and the J gene lost 9 bases, with 19 bases spanning the gap. Germline V CDR1 and CDR2: MNHEY, SVGEGT. The CDR3 is 14 amino acids. The CDR3 reads CASTQGVRWGEQFF. Incomplete CDR3 DNA: TGTGCCAGCACCCAAGGGGTCAGGTGGGGTGAG.

The sample holds many counts of this clone. The observed sequence ends 3 residues before the CDR3 terminus, with the missing tail filled in from the germline J gene. The rearrangement joins TRBV7-9 to TRBJ1-2; TRBD1 agrees at 10 bases. There are 13 residues in the CDR3. CDR1 and CDR2 (germline): SEHNR, FQNEAQ (reference sequence). The trim removed 8 bases at V and 4 bases at J, leaving 4 bases unmatched. This CDR3 reads CASGGQGSYGYTF. The sequenced CDR3 bases are TGTGCCAGCGGGGGACAGGGGAGCTATGGC.

This clone was detected ten times or more. The sequence runs out 3 residues before the end of the CDR3; the remainder is reconstructed from the germline J gene. The chain joins TRBV30 to TRBJ1-2; D is possibly TRBD1 (6 bases). This CDR3 is 15 amino acids long. V lost 2 bases and J lost 0, with 13 bases in between. Germline V gene sequence: CDR1 GTSNPN, CDR2 SVGIG (reference sequence). The CDR3 is CAWSRMDRANYGYTF. The covered CDR3 bases are TGTGCCTGGAGTCGGATGGACAGAGCTAACTATGGC.

This clone was found many times. The read terminates 3 residues before the CDR3 end, so the remaining end is supplied by the germline J gene. The gene calls are TRBV20-1 and TRBJ2-2; TRBD1 matches at 7 bases. V lost 3 bases to trimming and J lost 0 bases; unmatched junction nucleotides: 1. Germline V lookup: CDR1 DFQATT, CDR2 SNEGSKA (reference sequence). The CDR3 sequence is 14 residues long. The DNA read from the CDR3 is TGCAGTGCTAGTGGGACAGCGAACACCGGGGAG. The encoded protein is CSASGTANTGE. The complete CDR3 sequence is CSASGTANTGELFF.

This clone was picked up many times. The CDR3 end is not reached by the read, which stops 3 residues before it; the germline J gene fills it in. V and J are TRBV20-1 and TRBJ1-2; possibly TRBD1 for D (5 bases). Trimming pared 6 bases from V and 6 bases from J, leaving 20 bases between. CDR1 and CDR2 (germline): DFQATT, SNEGSKA (reference sequence). The CDR3 runs 14 residues. CDR3 DNA (partial): TGCAGTGCGGAATTTCAGGGAGGAGGCGATGGC. Translation gives CSAEFQGGGDG. The entire CDR3 protein is CSAEFQGGGDGYTF.

This clone has at least ten counts. The CDR3 is CASNRQGGYGYTF. Incomplete CDR3 DNA: TGTGCCAGTAACCGACAGGGTGGCTATGGC. The chain is built from TRBV19 and TRBJ1-2; 7 bases align to TRBD1. The CDR3 goes on 3 residues after the read ends, and that part is filled in from the germline J gene. The ends lost 7 bases at V and 4 bases at J; junction bases unmatched: 6. Germline assignment: CDR1 LNHDA and CDR2 SQIVND (reference sequence). The CDR3 length is 13 residues.

This clone was counted many times. The observed sequence ends 3 residues before the CDR3 terminus, with the missing tail filled in from the germline J gene. The V call is TRBV2, the J call TRBJ2-7; 8 bases fit TRBD1. The CDR3 has 14 amino acids. The V segment lost 4 bases and the J segment 0 bases; nucleotides outside the gene matches: 2. Per the germline V gene, CDR1 is SNHLY and CDR2 is FYNNEI. CDR3 protein: CASSGDRSSYEQYF. Incomplete CDR3 DNA: TGTGCCAGCAGTGGGGACAGGAGCTCCTACGAG.

Judged by abundance, this clone is medium-sized. The sequence runs out 3 residues before the end of the CDR3; the remainder is reconstructed from the germline J gene. The chain carries TRBV6-2 or TRBV6-3 and TRBJ1-1; D remains ambiguous. From germline, CDR1 is MNHEY and CDR2 SVGEGT. The CDR3 has 14 amino acids. V was clipped by 0 bases and J by 2 bases, with 7 bases between them. The CDR3 loop reads CASSYSSANTEAFF. CDR3 DNA (partial): TGTGCCAGCAGTTACTCGAGCGCCAACACTGAA.